This T cell receptor beta chain was recorded in a study of blood T cell repertoires in COVID-19. Germline V CDR1 and CDR2: MDHEN, SYDVKM. CDR3 size: 20 residues. Trimming cost V 4 bases and J 6 bases; bases outside gene matches: 21. Some clones are missing from TCRdb's copy, which holds only in-frame ones; the method was immunoSEQ multiplex PCR. The table records about 19,000 clones, 82% of them present only once. The receptor was isolated from a human donor in a cohort sampled during active COVID-19. The chain has TRBV28 and TRBJ1-6; 7 nucleotides align to TRBD1. The sequencing input was peripheral blood. CDR3 bases: TGTGCCAGCAGTTCCCCGCCGGGACAGAGCACCCCTATACGTAATTCACCCCTCCACTTT. It translates to CASSSPPGQSTPIRNSPLHF. Together with reference TRBV28 and TRBJ1-6, the CDR3 gives the full variable domain: DVKVTQSSRYLVKRTGEKVFLECVQDMDHENMFWYRQDPGLGLRLIYFSYDVKMKEKGDIPEGYSVSREKKERFSLILESASTNQTSMYLCASSSPPGQSTPIRNSPLHFGNGTRLTVT.